Following are 17 T cell receptor beta chains from one sample sequenced in a study of blood T cell repertoires in COVID-19. Libraries were prepared by immunoSEQ multiplex PCR; TCRdb keeps only in-frame clonotypes and omits some of them. This table holds approximately 110,000 clones, more than 65% found once. The sample was peripheral blood. These receptors were collected from a woman older than 75 with active or convalescent COVID-19.

CDR3 amino acids: CASSLAGEGNTIYF. The CDR3 nucleotides are TGCGCCAGCAGCTTGGCAGGGGAAGGAAACACCATATATTTT. The rearrangement links TRBV5-1 to TRBJ1-3; possibly TRBD1 for D (6 bases). The V and J ends lost 0 bases and 4 bases respectively, with 8 bases between them. This CDR3 spans 14 amino acids. Germline V lookup: CDR1 SGHRS, CDR2 YFSETQ.

The rearrangement joins TRBV5-1 to TRBJ2-5, with a tentative D call TRBD2 (5 bases). Trimming stripped 0 bases from V and 3 bases from J, with 15 bases between. The CDR3 extends over 16 amino acids. CDR1 and CDR2 (germline): SGHRS, YFSETQ. The CDR3 nucleotides read TGCGCCAGCAGCTTGGGGCGGACTCCCGCCGAAGAGACCCAGTACTTC. This translates into CASSLGRTPAEETQYF.

The chain recombines TRBV6-5 with TRBJ1-2, with D unclear. The CDR3 sequence is 14 residues long. V gave up 3 bases and J gave up 4 bases, with 12 bases separating them. Per germline, CDR1 MNHEY and CDR2 SVGAGI. CDR3 DNA sequence: TGTGCCAGCAGTTATGCGGGGTTCGGCTATGGCTACACCTTC. Residues: CASSYAGFGYGYTF.

This clone was detected only a few times. The chain is built from TRBV28 and TRBJ1-6; no clear D. CDR1 is MDHEN and CDR2 is SYDVKM in the germline V gene. The ends were cut back, 8 bases at V and 2 bases at J, with 10 bases in the middle. The CDR3 contains 14 residues. The CDR3, as DNA: TGTGCCAGCGTAAAAGACACCTATAATTCACCCCTCCACTTT. This translates into CASVKDTYNSPLHF.

The chain has TRBV7-9 and TRBJ1-1; D remains unclear. V was clipped by 3 bases and J by 9 bases, with 8 bases between them. Germline V gene data show CDR1 as SEHNR and CDR2 as FQNEAQ (reference sequence). CDR3 length: 11 amino acids. CDR3 loop: CASSLGVKAFF. Here the CDR3 DNA reads TGTGCCAGCAGCTTGGGAGTAAAAGCTTTCTTT.

The chain uses TRBV3-1 (or the pseudogene TRBV3-2) and TRBJ2-3; no reliable D call. Germline-derived CDR1 and CDR2 are LGHDT and YNNKEL (reference sequence). Trimming removed 0 bases at V and 6 bases at J, with 13 bases between. CDR3 length equals 15 residues. CDR3 nucleotide sequence: TGTGCCAGCAGCCAAGAAGCGTGGTTCGGTGATACGCAGTATTTT. Encoded protein: CASSQEAWFGDTQYF.

The V call is TRBV11-3, the J call TRBJ2-2, with D unresolved. V shed 2 bases and J shed 1 base, with 8 bases lying between them. Looked up from germline, CDR1 is SGHNT and CDR2 is YENEEA. This CDR3 has 15 amino acids. CDR3 DNA sequence: TGTGCCAGCAGCTTACTATCAGGGAACACCGGGGAGCTGTTTTTT. This translates into CASSLLSGNTGELFF. The full variable domain, in which reference TRBV11-3 and TRBJ2-2 provide the parts outside the CDR3, is EAGVVQSPRYKIIEKKQPVAFWCNPISGHNTLYWYLQNLGQGPELLIRYENEEAVDDSQLPKDRFSAERLKGVDSTLKIQPAELGDSAVYLCASSLLSGNTGELFFGEGSRLTVL.

CDR3 DNA sequence: TGTGCCAGCAGCGGTCAAGGGAGGGGCCCCACAGATACGCAGTATTTT. Translation: CASSGQGRGPTDTQYF. The chain has TRBV7-9 and TRBJ2-3; TRBD2 aligns across 7 bases. CDR1 SEHNR and CDR2 FQNEAQ come from the germline V gene (reference sequence). The CDR3 loop spans 16 amino acids. With V trimmed by 5 bases and J by 2 bases, 10 bases remained unmatched.

The chain carries TRBV28 and TRBJ2-3; D gene ambiguous. Per germline, CDR1 MDHEN and CDR2 SYDVKM. V lost 10 bases and J 0 bases, leaving 11 bases between the germline ends. This CDR3 has 13 amino acids. The CDR3 here is CAILRRSTDTQYF. CDR3 in DNA: TGTGCCATCCTTCGCCGGAGCACAGATACGCAGTATTTT.

The chain uses TRBV2 and TRBJ2-7; 9 nucleotides match TRBD1. Per the germline V gene, CDR1 is SNHLY and CDR2 is FYNNEI. The CDR3 runs 13 residues. V was clipped by 7 bases and J by 5 bases; unmatched bases: 6. This chain's CDR3 is CASIDTGGNEQYF. For the CDR3, the DNA is TGTGCCAGCATAGATACAGGGGGCAACGAGCAGTACTTC.

This clone was recorded only once. The chain recombines TRBV10-3 with TRBJ1-2; no clear D. Germline V gives CDR1 ENHRY, CDR2 SYGVKD. Trimming shortened V by 3 bases and J by 9 bases, and 14 bases separated the two germline ends. The CDR3 has 13 residues. In nucleotides, the CDR3 is TGTGCCATCAGTGAAGTTGGCAGTTCGAGCTACACCTTC. Protein product: CAISEVGSSSYTF.

The chain carries TRBV29-1 and TRBJ1-3, with 7 bases fitting TRBD1. Germline lookup yields CDR1 SQVTM and CDR2 ANQGSEA. Losses at the gene ends were 6 bases for V and 0 bases for J; bases not matched to a gene: 5. The CDR3 spans 14 residues. The CDR3 DNA follows: TGCAGCGTAAAGGGACAGCTCTCTGGAAACACCATATATTTT. Translated, it gives CSVKGQLSGNTIYF.

V gene TRBV18 combines with J gene TRBJ1-1; D ambiguous. V shed 6 bases and J shed 1 base, with 9 bases lying between them. CDR1 and CDR2 (germline): KGHSH, LQKENI. There are 13 residues in the CDR3. The CDR3 sequence is CASSPGRNTEAFF. In nucleotides, the CDR3 is TGTGCCAGCTCGCCCGGGAGGAACACTGAAGCTTTCTTT.

The J gene is TRBJ2-5, the V gene TRBV3-1 (or the pseudogene TRBV3-2); D possibly corresponds to TRBD2 (6 bases). This CDR3 has 15 residues. Trimming removed 2 bases at V and 4 bases at J, with 14 bases between. The V gene's germline CDR1 is LGHDT and CDR2 YNNKEL (reference sequence). CDR3 residues: CASSQMAGRGETQYF. The DNA of the CDR3 is TGTGCCAGCAGCCAAATGGCGGGGAGAGGAGAGACCCAGTACTTC.

The chain carries TRBV9 and TRBJ2-1, with D maybe TRBD2 (6 bases). The CDR3 length is 15 residues. Trimming stripped 4 bases from V and 4 bases from J, with 15 bases between. Germline V gene lookup returns CDR1 SGDLS and CDR2 YYNGEE. The DNA for the CDR3 is TGTGCCAGCAGCTCGGGACTTCTAACGTACAATGAGCAGTTCTTC. Its translation: CASSSGLLTYNEQFF.

The chain employs TRBV21-1 and TRBJ2-7; the D call of TRBD1 is as the table states it, not checked on the DNA. TRBV21-1 is described as a pseudogene. CDR3 length: 15 amino acids. The CDR3: CASSKGGTGPYEQYF. The CDR3 nucleotides read TGTGCCAGCAGCAAAGGGGGGACAGGGCCCTACGAGCAGTACTTC.

In its sample, this clone was seen once. V and J are TRBV10-1 and TRBJ2-7; 13 positions agree with TRBD2. V gave up 6 bases and J gave up 4 bases; unmatched junction bases: 9. Germline V gives CDR1 WNHNN, CDR2 SYGVQD (reference sequence). The CDR3 is 16 residues long. The CDR3 loop is CASREGLAGVRYEQYF. CDR3 nucleotides: TGCGCCAGCAGAGAAGGACTAGCGGGAGTCCGATACGAGCAGTACTTC.